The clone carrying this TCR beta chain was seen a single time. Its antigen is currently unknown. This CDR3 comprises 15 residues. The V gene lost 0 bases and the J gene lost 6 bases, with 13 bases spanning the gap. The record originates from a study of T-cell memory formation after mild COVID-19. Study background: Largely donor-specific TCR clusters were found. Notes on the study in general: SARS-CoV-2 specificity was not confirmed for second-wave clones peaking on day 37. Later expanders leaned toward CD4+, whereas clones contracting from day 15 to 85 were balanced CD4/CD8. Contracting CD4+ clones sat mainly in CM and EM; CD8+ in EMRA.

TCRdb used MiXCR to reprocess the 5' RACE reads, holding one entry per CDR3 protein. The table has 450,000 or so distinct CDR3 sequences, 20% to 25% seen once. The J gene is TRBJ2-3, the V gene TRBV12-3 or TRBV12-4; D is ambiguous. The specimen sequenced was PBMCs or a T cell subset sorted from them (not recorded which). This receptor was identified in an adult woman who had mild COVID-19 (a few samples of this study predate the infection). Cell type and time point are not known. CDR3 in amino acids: CASSLAVGLSDTQYF. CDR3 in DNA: TGTGCCAGCAGTTTAGCGGTGGGTTTATCGGATACGCAGTATTTT.